The rows below give T cell receptor beta chains drawn from one sample of a study of blood T cell repertoires in COVID-19. Clones were sequenced by immunoSEQ multiplex PCR, and TCRdb holds only the in-frame ones, with some missing. The sample yields fewer than 120,000 clones, about 70% seen once. Sequenced input: peripheral blood. The receptors shown here come from a woman in her sixties with acute or convalescent COVID-19. Each CDR3 is given with its conserved first and last residue. The order of the fields is J gene, D gene, CDR3 length, clone size, V gene, CDR3 protein, CDR3 DNA. The D gene is left open where the match is weak. Some rows mark clone size as missing; the rest say once, few, many or name a class of expanded clone.

J gene: TRBJ2-5
D gene: -
CDR3 length: 12
clone size: -
V gene: TRBV7-2
CDR3 protein: CASSYSQETQYF
CDR3 DNA: TGTGCCAGCAGCTACAGCCAAGAGACCCAGTACTTC

J gene: TRBJ1-1
D gene: -
CDR3 length: 13
clone size: few
V gene: TRBV30
CDR3 protein: CVGQELELTEAFF
CDR3 DNA: TGTGTTGGGCAGGAACTAGAACTCACTGAAGCTTTCTTT

J gene: TRBJ1-6
D gene: TRBD1
CDR3 length: 15
clone size: -
V gene: TRBV27
CDR3 protein: CASSPVQGAGSPLHF
CDR3 DNA: TGTGCCAGCAGTCCCGTGCAGGGGGCGGGTTCACCCCTCCACTTT

J gene: TRBJ2-3
D gene: -
CDR3 length: 15
clone size: -
V gene: TRBV5-1
CDR3 protein: CASKSEGAATDTQYF
CDR3 DNA: TGCGCCAGCAAGAGCGAAGGGGCCGCCACAGATACGCAGTATTTT

J gene: TRBJ2-5
D gene: -
CDR3 length: 15
clone size: -
V gene: TRBV24-1
CDR3 protein: CATSDPTEHQETQYF
CDR3 DNA: TGTGCCACCAGTGATCCGACAGAACACCAAGAGACCCAGTACTTC

J gene: TRBJ1-3
D gene: TRBD1
CDR3 length: 15
clone size: -
V gene: TRBV6-1
CDR3 protein: CASSETRGLGNTIYF
CDR3 DNA: TGTGCCAGCAGTGAGACCAGGGGGCTTGGAAACACCATATATTTT

J gene: TRBJ1-2
D gene: TRBD1
CDR3 length: 13
clone size: few
V gene: TRBV12-3/TRBV12-4
CDR3 protein: CASSPGQGNGYTF
CDR3 DNA: TGTGCCAGCAGCCCGGGACAGGGGAATGGCTACACCTTC

J gene: TRBJ1-2
D gene: TRBD1
CDR3 length: 18
clone size: -
V gene: TRBV28
CDR3 protein: CASSLSAGGGGTNYGYTF
CDR3 DNA: TGTGCCAGCAGTTTATCCGCAGGGGGCGGTGGCACTAACTATGGCTACACCTTC

J gene: TRBJ2-1
D gene: -
CDR3 length: 18
clone size: -
V gene: TRBV7-8
CDR3 protein: CASSLVRLWAAGSNEQFF
CDR3 DNA: TGTGCCAGCAGCTTAGTAAGATTGTGGGCGGCGGGGTCCAATGAGCAGTTCTTC

J gene: TRBJ2-1
D gene: TRBD1
CDR3 length: 13
clone size: -
V gene: TRBV10-3
CDR3 protein: CAISEQGADEQFF
CDR3 DNA: TGTGCCATCAGTGAACAGGGGGCCGATGAGCAGTTCTTC

J gene: TRBJ2-1
D gene: -
CDR3 length: 15
clone size: once
V gene: TRBV10-3
CDR3 protein: CAIRFEGGSYNEQFF
CDR3 DNA: TGTGCCATCAGATTCGAAGGGGGCTCCTACAATGAGCAGTTCTTC

J gene: TRBJ1-5
D gene: -
CDR3 length: 13
clone size: -
V gene: TRBV6-6
CDR3 protein: CASSLRQEQPQHF
CDR3 DNA: TGTGCCAGCAGCCTCCGACAAGAACAGCCCCAGCATTTT

J gene: TRBJ1-5
D gene: TRBD1
CDR3 length: 14
clone size: -
V gene: TRBV24-1
CDR3 protein: CATSPDRRNQPQHF
CDR3 DNA: TGTGCCACCAGTCCGGACAGGAGAAATCAGCCCCAGCATTTT

J gene: TRBJ2-7
D gene: -
CDR3 length: 12
clone size: -
V gene: TRBV24-1
CDR3 protein: CATSGDTVEQYF
CDR3 DNA: TGTGCCACCAGTGGGGACACCGTCGAGCAGTACTTC

J gene: TRBJ2-5
D gene: TRBD2
CDR3 length: 15
clone size: -
V gene: TRBV7-6
CDR3 protein: CASSQTSGGAETQYF
CDR3 DNA: TGTGCCAGCAGCCAGACTAGCGGGGGGGCTGAGACCCAGTACTTC

J gene: TRBJ1-2
D gene: -
CDR3 length: 15
clone size: once
V gene: TRBV4-2
CDR3 protein: CASSPQRKDTYGYTF
CDR3 DNA: TGTGCCAGCAGCCCCCAACGAAAAGACACCTATGGCTACACCTTC

J gene: TRBJ1-1
D gene: -
CDR3 length: 12
clone size: -
V gene: TRBV29-1
CDR3 protein: CSVGRGNTEAFF
CDR3 DNA: TGCAGCGTTGGGAGGGGAAACACTGAAGCTTTCTTT

J gene: TRBJ1-5
D gene: TRBD1
CDR3 length: 15
clone size: -
V gene: TRBV30
CDR3 protein: CAWGAKQGAIQPQHF
CDR3 DNA: TGTGCCTGGGGGGCAAAACAGGGGGCAATTCAGCCCCAGCATTTT

J gene: TRBJ1-5
D gene: TRBD1
CDR3 length: 15
clone size: -
V gene: TRBV6-5
CDR3 protein: CASKNTGGGHQPQHF
CDR3 DNA: TGTGCCAGTAAAAATACAGGGGGAGGACATCAGCCCCAGCATTTT

J gene: TRBJ2-1
D gene: -
CDR3 length: 14
clone size: -
V gene: TRBV7-9
CDR3 protein: CASSPLGDYNEQFF
CDR3 DNA: TGTGCCAGCAGCCCCTTGGGCGACTACAATGAGCAGTTCTTC

J gene: TRBJ1-1
D gene: TRBD1
CDR3 length: 15
clone size: -
V gene: TRBV11-1
CDR3 protein: CASSQGQVINTEAFF
CDR3 DNA: TGTGCCAGCAGCCAGGGACAGGTGATCAACACTGAAGCTTTCTTT

J gene: TRBJ1-1
D gene: TRBD1
CDR3 length: 16
clone size: -
V gene: TRBV19
CDR3 protein: CASSLGTGFLNTEAFF
CDR3 DNA: TGTGCCAGTAGTCTCGGGACAGGGTTTTTGAACACTGAAGCTTTCTTT

J gene: TRBJ2-7
D gene: -
CDR3 length: 13
clone size: -
V gene: TRBV3-1/TRBV3-2
CDR3 protein: CASSQKDIYEQYF
CDR3 DNA: TGTGCCAGCAGCCAAAAAGACATCTACGAGCAGTACTTC

J gene: TRBJ1-1
D gene: -
CDR3 length: 14
clone size: -
V gene: TRBV5-1
CDR3 protein: CASNTGRGEHEAFF
CDR3 DNA: TGCGCCAGCAACACGGGACGGGGGGAGCATGAAGCTTTCTTT

J gene: TRBJ1-2
D gene: -
CDR3 length: 11
clone size: few
V gene: TRBV27
CDR3 protein: CASSGGYGYTF
CDR3 DNA: TGTGCCAGCAGCGGTGGCTATGGCTACACCTTC

J gene: TRBJ1-2
D gene: TRBD1
CDR3 length: 15
clone size: -
V gene: TRBV7-2
CDR3 protein: CASSLPQGAVNGYTF
CDR3 DNA: TGTGCCAGCAGCTTACCACAGGGGGCGGTAAATGGCTACACCTTC

J gene: TRBJ1-4
D gene: -
CDR3 length: 13
clone size: -
V gene: TRBV6-5
CDR3 protein: CASTDALTGKLFF
CDR3 DNA: TGTGCCAGCACCGACGCCCTGACAGGAAAACTGTTTTTT

J gene: TRBJ2-7
D gene: TRBD2
CDR3 length: 15
clone size: many
V gene: TRBV6-9
CDR3 protein: CASSLGTGGAYEQYF
CDR3 DNA: TGTGCCAGCAGTTTAGGGACGGGGGGAGCTTACGAGCAGTACTTC

J gene: TRBJ1-2
D gene: TRBD1
CDR3 length: 13
clone size: -
V gene: TRBV30
CDR3 protein: CAWRLPGQVLLTF
CDR3 DNA: TGTGCCTGGAGGCTACCGGGACAGGTCCTTTTAACCTTC

J gene: TRBJ1-1
D gene: TRBD1
CDR3 length: 14
clone size: -
V gene: TRBV5-1
CDR3 protein: CASSRDRGSTEAFF
CDR3 DNA: TGCGCCAGCAGTCGGGACAGGGGTTCGACTGAAGCTTTCTTT

J gene: TRBJ1-3
D gene: TRBD1
CDR3 length: 15
clone size: few
V gene: TRBV18
CDR3 protein: CASSQGQGAGNTIYF
CDR3 DNA: TGTGCCAGCTCACAGGGACAGGGGGCTGGAAACACCATATATTTT

J gene: TRBJ2-6
D gene: TRBD1
CDR3 length: 16
clone size: -
V gene: TRBV18
CDR3 protein: CASSLYTGAGANVLTF
CDR3 DNA: TGTGCCAGCTCACTTTATACAGGGGCTGGGGCCAACGTCCTGACTTTC

J gene: TRBJ2-1
D gene: TRBD2
CDR3 length: 16
clone size: -
V gene: TRBV7-2
CDR3 protein: CASSLAGGGSYNEQFF
CDR3 DNA: TGTGCCAGCAGCTTAGCGGGCGGGGGCTCCTACAATGAGCAGTTCTTC

J gene: TRBJ1-2
D gene: -
CDR3 length: 15
clone size: -
V gene: TRBV7-6
CDR3 protein: CASSPRTVSLYGYTF
CDR3 DNA: TGTGCCAGCAGCCCACGGACAGTCAGCCTTTATGGCTACACCTTC

J gene: TRBJ2-5
D gene: -
CDR3 length: 13
clone size: once
V gene: TRBV19
CDR3 protein: CASSMHGSETQYF
CDR3 DNA: TGTGCCAGTAGTATGCATGGCTCAGAGACCCAGTACTTC

J gene: TRBJ2-7
D gene: -
CDR3 length: 13
clone size: -
V gene: TRBV6-5
CDR3 protein: CASIMTGAYEQYF
CDR3 DNA: TGTGCCAGCATTATGACCGGGGCCTACGAGCAGTACTTC

J gene: TRBJ2-5
D gene: TRBD2
CDR3 length: 18
clone size: -
V gene: TRBV10-3
CDR3 protein: CAISESRNSGGPGETQYF
CDR3 DNA: TGTGCCATCAGTGAGTCTCGTAATAGCGGGGGCCCCGGGGAGACCCAGTACTTC

J gene: TRBJ1-2
D gene: -
CDR3 length: 13
clone size: -
V gene: TRBV11-2
CDR3 protein: CASSPTSNYGYTF
CDR3 DNA: TGTGCCAGCAGTCCGACAAGCAACTATGGCTACACCTTC

J gene: TRBJ1-1
D gene: -
CDR3 length: 15
clone size: -
V gene: TRBV10-3
CDR3 protein: CAISDWGGEDTEAFF
CDR3 DNA: TGTGCCATCAGTGATTGGGGGGGGGAGGACACTGAAGCTTTCTTT

J gene: TRBJ2-7
D gene: TRBD2
CDR3 length: 15
clone size: -
V gene: TRBV25-1
CDR3 protein: CASSEWDGGAYEQYF
CDR3 DNA: TGTGCCAGCAGTGAATGGGACGGGGGGGCCTACGAGCAGTACTTC

J gene: TRBJ1-1
D gene: -
CDR3 length: 14
clone size: -
V gene: TRBV5-1
CDR3 protein: CASSPEGQGSTAFF
CDR3 DNA: TGCGCCAGCAGCCCGGAAGGGCAGGGTTCGACAGCTTTCTTT

J gene: TRBJ2-2
D gene: -
CDR3 length: 14
clone size: -
V gene: TRBV6-2/TRBV6-3
CDR3 protein: CASSITGVTGELFF
CDR3 DNA: TGTGCCAGCAGCATAACCGGAGTTACAGGGGAGCTGTTTTTT

J gene: TRBJ2-3
D gene: TRBD1
CDR3 length: 14
clone size: -
V gene: TRBV5-1
CDR3 protein: CASSKGQGSDTQYF
CDR3 DNA: TGCGCCAGCAGCAAAGGACAGGGCTCAGATACGCAGTATTTT

J gene: TRBJ1-5
D gene: TRBD1
CDR3 length: 13
clone size: -
V gene: TRBV5-1
CDR3 protein: CASSLEGGQPQHF
CDR3 DNA: TGCGCCAGCAGCTTGGAAGGGGGCCAGCCCCAGCATTTT

J gene: TRBJ2-3
D gene: -
CDR3 length: 17
clone size: once
V gene: TRBV13
CDR3 protein: CASSPPRDTTNPDTQYF
CDR3 DNA: TGTGCCAGCAGTCCCCCCCGGGACACTACGAATCCAGATACGCAGTATTTT

J gene: TRBJ1-1
D gene: -
CDR3 length: 15
clone size: -
V gene: TRBV30
CDR3 protein: CAWSPRGGVSTEAFF
CDR3 DNA: TGTGCCTGGAGTCCCCGAGGGGGGGTGAGCACTGAAGCTTTCTTT

J gene: TRBJ2-1
D gene: -
CDR3 length: 13
clone size: once
V gene: TRBV7-8
CDR3 protein: CASSFRGGNEQFF
CDR3 DNA: TGTGCCAGCAGCTTTCGGGGTGGGAATGAGCAGTTCTTC

J gene: TRBJ1-2
D gene: -
CDR3 length: 13
clone size: -
V gene: TRBV4-3
CDR3 protein: CASSMAGNYGYTF
CDR3 DNA: TGCGCCAGCAGCATGGCAGGGAACTATGGCTACACCTTC

J gene: TRBJ1-2
D gene: -
CDR3 length: 14
clone size: -
V gene: TRBV24-1
CDR3 protein: CATSDPLQTYGYTF
CDR3 DNA: TGTGCCACCAGTGATCCCCTACAGACCTATGGCTACACCTTC

J gene: TRBJ1-1
D gene: TRBD1
CDR3 length: 16
clone size: -
V gene: TRBV30
CDR3 protein: CAWSVQGANTNTEAFF
CDR3 DNA: TGTGCCTGGAGTGTACAGGGGGCGAACACGAACACTGAAGCTTTCTTT

J gene: TRBJ1-2
D gene: -
CDR3 length: 15
clone size: -
V gene: TRBV5-1
CDR3 protein: CASSLVTGPNYGYTF
CDR3 DNA: TGCGCCAGCAGCTTGGTCACAGGGCCTAACTATGGCTACACCTTC

J gene: TRBJ2-1
D gene: TRBD2
CDR3 length: 13
clone size: -
V gene: TRBV7-6
CDR3 protein: CASSSISGVEQFF
CDR3 DNA: TGTGCCAGCAGCTCAATAAGCGGGGTTGAGCAGTTCTTC

J gene: TRBJ2-2
D gene: -
CDR3 length: 15
clone size: -
V gene: TRBV5-4
CDR3 protein: CASSLSGRYTGELFF
CDR3 DNA: TGTGCCAGCAGCTTGTCGGGGAGATACACCGGGGAGCTGTTTTTT

J gene: TRBJ1-1
D gene: TRBD1
CDR3 length: 15
clone size: few
V gene: TRBV5-1
CDR3 protein: CASSLEGQLDTEAFF
CDR3 DNA: TGCGCCAGCAGCTTGGAGGGACAGCTCGACACTGAAGCTTTCTTT

J gene: TRBJ2-4
D gene: TRBD1
CDR3 length: 18
clone size: once
V gene: TRBV6-1
CDR3 protein: CASSEAGTGVGAKNIQYF
CDR3 DNA: TGTGCCAGCAGTGAAGCCGGCACAGGGGTTGGAGCCAAAAACATTCAGTACTTC

J gene: TRBJ1-4
D gene: -
CDR3 length: 15
clone size: -
V gene: TRBV7-8
CDR3 protein: CASSPQDNVFEKLFF
CDR3 DNA: TGTGCCAGCAGCCCCCAGGACAATGTCTTTGAAAAACTGTTTTTT